A selection of T cell receptor beta chains follows, all from one sample in a study of technical replicates of blood from a handful of donors. The table came from immunoSEQ multiplex PCR; TCRdb's copy has only in-frame clones and leaves some out. Found here are more than 90,000 clones, approximately 96% of them singletons; the top ten hold 0.21%. Source material: T cells isolated from PBMCs. The receptors were gathered from a human donor in good health. Each CDR3 is given with its conserved first and last residue. The D gene is left open where the match is weak. The listing skips clone size in some rows; elsewhere it reads once, few, many or a size class.

clone_size d_call j_call v_call cdr3_nt cdr3_aa
. . TRBJ2-5 TRBV2 TGTGCCAACAGTATGCTAGCATGGGAGACCCAGTACTTC CANSMLAWETQYF
. . TRBJ2-1 TRBV9 TGTGCCAGCAGCATGGGGGCACAGTTAAATGAGCAGTTCTTC CASSMGAQLNEQFF
. TRBD1 TRBJ1-3 TRBV7-6 TGTGCCAGCAGCTTATGGGCAGGGGGCCTTAACTCTGGAAACACCATATATTTT CASSLWAGGLNSGNTIYF
. . TRBJ2-5 TRBV29-1 TGCAGCGCAAGCCCCACGACAGGTCCTTTTCGGACCCAGTACTTC CSASPTTGPFRTQYF
. TRBD1 TRBJ1-5 TRBV23-1 TGCGCCAGCAGTTTTAGCCGTCCGAGGGGGCGCGGCAATCAGCCCCAGCATTTT CASSFSRPRGRGNQPQHF
. . TRBJ2-1 TRBV4-1 TGCGCCAGCAGCCGGATAACTAGTTTAGTCTCCTACAATGAGCAGTTCTTC CASSRITSLVSYNEQFF
. . TRBJ1-3 TRBV6-6 TGTGCCAGCAGTTACGGAGGGGATCGCTCTGGAAACACCATATATTTT CASSYGGDRSGNTIYF
. . TRBJ1-2 TRBV11-3 TGTGCCAGCAGCTTAACCATCGGGGGCTACACCTTC CASSLTIGGYTF
. . TRBJ1-4 TRBV7-9 TGTGCCAGCAGCTTGATGGGAGGGGCGTCTAATGAAAAACTGTTTTTT CASSLMGGASNEKLFF
. TRBD2 TRBJ2-3 TRBV11-3 TGTGCCAGCAGCTTGGGGCTAGCGGGGGGTAGGACAGATACGCAGTATTTT CASSLGLAGGRTDTQYF
. . TRBJ2-4 TRBV19 TGTGCCAGTAGTATAAGTTCGGGGGATGTCAAAAACATTCAGTACTTC CASSISSGDVKNIQYF
. . TRBJ2-7 TRBV7-2 TGTGCCAGCAGCTCTTACCCTACCTACGAGCAGTACTTC CASSSYPTYEQYF
. TRBD1 TRBJ1-2 TRBV5-8 TGTGCCAGCAGCCCATACCGGGACAGCTTAGGCTACACCTTC CASSPYRDSLGYTF
once . TRBJ2-7 TRBV29-1 TGCAGCGTTGTATACTACGAGCAGTACTTC CSVVYYEQYF
. TRBD1 TRBJ2-1 TRBV7-2 TGTGCCAGCAGCTTAATTTTCTCCTTGGGACAGGGCTACTACAATGAGCAGTTCTTC CASSLIFSLGQGYYNEQFF
. . TRBJ1-3 TRBV21-1 TGTGCCAGCATCCCGCGACCCGGGGGGAACTCTGGAAACACCATATATTTT CASIPRPGGNSGNTIYF
once TRBD2 TRBJ2-3 TRBV27 TGTGCCAGCAAAGCGGGAGTTGACACAGATACGCAGTATTTT CASKAGVDTDTQYF
. TRBD1 TRBJ2-2 TRBV18 TGTGCCAGCTCACCTCCGGGACAGGGGTTCACCGGGGAGCTGTTTTTT CASSPPGQGFTGELFF
. TRBD2 TRBJ2-3 TRBV28 TGTGCCAGCAGTTTTGTCCCCCCACCGTTGGCGGGAGGGATGAACACAGATACGCAGTATTTT CASSFVPPPLAGGMNTDTQYF
. . TRBJ2-7 TRBV7-9 TGTGCCAGCAGCCCTCGGGTGGATAGGTACGAGCAGTACTTC CASSPRVDRYEQYF
. . TRBJ1-5 TRBV10-2 TGCGCCAGCAGTGAGTCAGAACAGTTCAATCAGCCCCAGCATTTT CASSESEQFNQPQHF
few . TRBJ1-1 TRBV28 TGTGCCAGCAGAAAACAGGGAATGAACACTGAAGCTTTCTTT CASRKQGMNTEAFF